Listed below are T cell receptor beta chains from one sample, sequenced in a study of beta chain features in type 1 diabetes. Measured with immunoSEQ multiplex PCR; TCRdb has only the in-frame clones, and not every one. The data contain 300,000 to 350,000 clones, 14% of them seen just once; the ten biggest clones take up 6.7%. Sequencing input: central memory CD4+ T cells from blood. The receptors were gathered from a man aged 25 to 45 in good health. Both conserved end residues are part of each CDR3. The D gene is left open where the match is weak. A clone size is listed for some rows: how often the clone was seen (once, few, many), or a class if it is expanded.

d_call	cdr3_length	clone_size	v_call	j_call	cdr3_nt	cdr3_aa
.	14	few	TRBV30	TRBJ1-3	TGTGCCTGGAGTGTACGTATATCTGGAAACACCATATATTTT	CAWSVRISGNTIYF
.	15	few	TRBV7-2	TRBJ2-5	TGTGCCAGCAGCTTAAACACTGCCTTTAAAGAGACCCAGTACTTC	CASSLNTAFKETQYF
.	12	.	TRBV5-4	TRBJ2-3	TGTGCCAGCAGTCAAGACTTGGATACGCAGTATTTT	CASSQDLDTQYF
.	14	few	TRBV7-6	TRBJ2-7	TGTGCCAGCAGCTTAGAAAGGACCTCCTACGAGCAGTACTTC	CASSLERTSYEQYF
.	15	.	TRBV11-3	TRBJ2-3	TGTGCCAGCAGCTCAGGCGCGGGATCTTCAGATACGCAGTATTTT	CASSSGAGSSDTQYF
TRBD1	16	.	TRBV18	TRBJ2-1	TGTGCCAGCTCACCGCCTACCGGGACAGGGAACAATGAGCAGTTCTTC	CASSPPTGTGNNEQFF
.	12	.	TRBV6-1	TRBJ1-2	TGTGCCAGCACCGAAACTACCCATGGCTACACCTTC	CASTETTHGYTF
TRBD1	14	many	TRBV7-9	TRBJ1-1	TGTGCCAGCAGCCCCGACAGGGTGAACACTGAAGCTTTCTTT	CASSPDRVNTEAFF
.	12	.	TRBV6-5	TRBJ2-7	TGTGCCAGCAGCTCCAGCTCCTACGAGCAGTACTTC	CASSSSSYEQYF
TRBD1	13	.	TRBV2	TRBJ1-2	TGTGCCAGCAGTTACACAGGGGTCCATGGCTACACCTTC	CASSYTGVHGYTF
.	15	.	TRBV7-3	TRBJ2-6	TGTGCCAGCAGCTTAACTCGCTCTGGGGCCAACGTCCTGACTTTC	CASSLTRSGANVLTF
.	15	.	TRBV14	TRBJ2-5	TGTGCCAGCAGCCATGTCGAGGACTTACAAGAGACCCAGTACTTC	CASSHVEDLQETQYF
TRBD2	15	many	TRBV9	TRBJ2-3	TGTGCCAGCAGCTCCTTAGCGGGAGACACAGATACGCAGTATTTT	CASSSLAGDTDTQYF
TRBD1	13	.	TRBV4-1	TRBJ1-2	TGCGCCAGCAGAGACAGGGTTCTATCTGGCTACACCTTC	CASRDRVLSGYTF